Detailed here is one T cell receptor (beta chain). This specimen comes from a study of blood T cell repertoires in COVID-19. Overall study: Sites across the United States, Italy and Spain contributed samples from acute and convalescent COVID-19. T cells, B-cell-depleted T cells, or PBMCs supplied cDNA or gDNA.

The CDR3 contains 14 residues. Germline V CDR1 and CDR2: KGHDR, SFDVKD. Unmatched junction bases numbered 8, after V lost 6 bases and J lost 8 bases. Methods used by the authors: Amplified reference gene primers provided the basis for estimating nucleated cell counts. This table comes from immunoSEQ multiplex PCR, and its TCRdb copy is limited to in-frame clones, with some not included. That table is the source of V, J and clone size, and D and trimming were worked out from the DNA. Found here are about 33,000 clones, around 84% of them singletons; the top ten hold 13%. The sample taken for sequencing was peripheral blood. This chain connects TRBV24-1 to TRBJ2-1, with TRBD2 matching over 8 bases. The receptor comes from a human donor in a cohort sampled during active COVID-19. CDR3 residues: CATSPGGATDEQFF. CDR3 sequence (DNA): TGTGCCACCAGTCCGGGGGGGGCCACAGATGAGCAGTTCTTC.